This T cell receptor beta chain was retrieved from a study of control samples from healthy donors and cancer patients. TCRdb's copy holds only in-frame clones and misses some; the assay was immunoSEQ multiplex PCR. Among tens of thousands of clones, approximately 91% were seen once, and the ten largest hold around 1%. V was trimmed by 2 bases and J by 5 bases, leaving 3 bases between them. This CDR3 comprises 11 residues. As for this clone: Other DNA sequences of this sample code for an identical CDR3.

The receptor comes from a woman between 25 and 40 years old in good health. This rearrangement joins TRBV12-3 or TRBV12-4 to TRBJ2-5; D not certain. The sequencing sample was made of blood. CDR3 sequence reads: CASSLRETQYF. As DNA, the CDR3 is TGTGCCAGCAGTTTAAGGGAGACCCAGTACTTC.